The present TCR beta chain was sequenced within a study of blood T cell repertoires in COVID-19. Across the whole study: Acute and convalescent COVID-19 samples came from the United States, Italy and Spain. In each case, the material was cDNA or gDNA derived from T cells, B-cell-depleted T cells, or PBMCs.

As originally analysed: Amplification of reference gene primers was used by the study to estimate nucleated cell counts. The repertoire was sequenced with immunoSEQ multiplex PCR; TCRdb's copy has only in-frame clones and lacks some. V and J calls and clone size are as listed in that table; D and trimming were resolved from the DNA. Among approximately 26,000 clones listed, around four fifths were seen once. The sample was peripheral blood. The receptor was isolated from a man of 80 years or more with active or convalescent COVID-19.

The CDR3 DNA is TGTGCCAGCCACCAGGGTACCTCCTATAATTCACCCCTCCACTTT. It translates to CASHQGTSYNSPLHF. The chain links TRBV19 to TRBJ1-6; maybe TRBD1 (5 bases). The germline V gene has CDR1 LNHDA and CDR2 SQIVND (reference sequence). Between the trimmed V and J ends, which lost 9 bases and 0 bases, there was a span of 12 bases. CDR3 length equals 15 residues.